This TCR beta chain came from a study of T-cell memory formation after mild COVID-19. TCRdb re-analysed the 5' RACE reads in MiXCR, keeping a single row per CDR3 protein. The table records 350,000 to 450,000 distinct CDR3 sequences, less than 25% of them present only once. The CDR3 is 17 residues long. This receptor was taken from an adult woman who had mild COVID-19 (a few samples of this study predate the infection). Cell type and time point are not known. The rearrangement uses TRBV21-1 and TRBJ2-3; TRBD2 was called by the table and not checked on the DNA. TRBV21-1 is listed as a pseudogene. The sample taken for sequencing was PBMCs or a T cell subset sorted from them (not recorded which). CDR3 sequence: CASSKTRAPKGTDTQYF. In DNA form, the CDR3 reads TGTGCCAGCAGCAAAACAAGGGCCCCGAAAGGCACAGATACGCAGTATTTT.